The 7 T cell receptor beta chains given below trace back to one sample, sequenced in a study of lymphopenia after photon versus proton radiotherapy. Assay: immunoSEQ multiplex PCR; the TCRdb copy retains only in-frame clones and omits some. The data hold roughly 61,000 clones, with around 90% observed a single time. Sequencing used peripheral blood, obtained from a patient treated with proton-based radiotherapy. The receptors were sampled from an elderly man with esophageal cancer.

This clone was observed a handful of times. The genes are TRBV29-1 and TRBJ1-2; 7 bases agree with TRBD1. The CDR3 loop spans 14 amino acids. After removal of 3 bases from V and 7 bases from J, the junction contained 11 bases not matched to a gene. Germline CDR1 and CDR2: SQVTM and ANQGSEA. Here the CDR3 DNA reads TGCAGCGTTGACTCCGGGGTGACAGGGTCTGGCTACACCTTC. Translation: CSVDSGVTGSGYTF.

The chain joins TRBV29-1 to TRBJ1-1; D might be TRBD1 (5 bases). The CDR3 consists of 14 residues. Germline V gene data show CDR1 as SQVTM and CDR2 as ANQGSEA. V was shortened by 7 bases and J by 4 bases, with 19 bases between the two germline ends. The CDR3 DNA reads TGCAGCGATCTGAGCGGGGGATTGGTCACTGAAGCTTTCTTT. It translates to CSDLSGGLVTEAFF.

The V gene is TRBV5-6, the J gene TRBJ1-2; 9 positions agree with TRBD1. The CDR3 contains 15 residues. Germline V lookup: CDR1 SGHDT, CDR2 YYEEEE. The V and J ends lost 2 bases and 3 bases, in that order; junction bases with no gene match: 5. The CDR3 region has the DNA TGTGCCAGCAGCTTCGGGACAGGGTGGTACTATGGCTACACCTTC. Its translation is CASSFGTGWYYGYTF.

CDR3 in amino acids: CASRLAGSTDTQYF. CDR3 in DNA: TGTGCCAGTAGGTTAGCGGGAAGCACAGATACGCAGTATTTT. V usage is TRBV19 and J usage is TRBJ2-3; 8 bases agree with TRBD2. Germline trimming cut 6 bases from V and 0 bases from J; bases unmatched to any gene: 2. Germline V gives CDR1 LNHDA, CDR2 SQIVND (reference sequence). There are 14 residues in the CDR3.

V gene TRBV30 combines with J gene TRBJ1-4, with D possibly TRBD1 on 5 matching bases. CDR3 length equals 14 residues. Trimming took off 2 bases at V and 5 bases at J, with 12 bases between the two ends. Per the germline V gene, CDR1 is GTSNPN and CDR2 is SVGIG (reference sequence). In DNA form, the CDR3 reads TGTGCCTGGAGTTATGGGACCCAAAATGAAAAACTGTTTTTT. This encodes CAWSYGTQNEKLFF.

The CDR3, as DNA: TGTGCCAGCAGCTCGGACAATGGTCTGGGAAAACTGTTTTTT. Its translation: CASSSDNGLGKLFF. The chain has TRBV7-2 and TRBJ1-4; D is possibly TRBD1 (5 bases). The CDR3 contains 14 residues. Trimming cost V 4 bases and J 10 bases, with 16 bases left between them. Looked up from germline, CDR1 is SGHTA and CDR2 is FQGNSA.

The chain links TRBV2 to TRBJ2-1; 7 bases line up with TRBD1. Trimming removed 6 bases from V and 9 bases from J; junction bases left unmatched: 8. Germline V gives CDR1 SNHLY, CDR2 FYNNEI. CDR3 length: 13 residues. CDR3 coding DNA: TGTGCCAGCAGGGACGAGGGGGCAGGTGAGCAGTTCTTC. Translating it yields CASRDEGAGEQFF.